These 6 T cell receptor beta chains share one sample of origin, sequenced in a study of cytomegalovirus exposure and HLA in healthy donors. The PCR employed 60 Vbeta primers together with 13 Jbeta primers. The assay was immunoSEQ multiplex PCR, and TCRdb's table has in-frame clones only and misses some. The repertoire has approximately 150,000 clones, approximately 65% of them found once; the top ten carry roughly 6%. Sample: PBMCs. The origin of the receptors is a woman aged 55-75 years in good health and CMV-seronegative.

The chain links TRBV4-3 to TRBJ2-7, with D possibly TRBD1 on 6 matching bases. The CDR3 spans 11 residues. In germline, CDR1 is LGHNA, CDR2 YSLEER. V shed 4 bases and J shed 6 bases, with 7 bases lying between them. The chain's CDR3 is CASSLGGEQYF. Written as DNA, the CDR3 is TGCGCCAGCAGCCTAGGGGGCGAGCAGTACTTC.

CDR3 in DNA: TGTGCCAGAAGCCCCTTGGCTAGCGGGAGCGGGGATGAGCAGTTCTTC. This sequence encodes CARSPLASGSGDEQFF. The chain has TRBV5-3 and TRBJ2-1; TRBD2 aligns across 10 bases. TRBV5-3 is known as an ORF, though its function is uncertain. Losses at the gene ends were 4 bases for V and 8 bases for J; bases not matched to a gene: 12. The CDR3 runs 16 residues.

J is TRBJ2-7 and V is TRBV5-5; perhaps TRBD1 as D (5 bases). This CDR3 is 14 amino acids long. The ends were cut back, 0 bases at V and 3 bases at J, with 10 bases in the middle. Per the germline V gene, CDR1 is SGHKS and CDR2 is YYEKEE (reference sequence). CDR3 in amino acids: CASSLAGKNYEQYF. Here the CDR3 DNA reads TGTGCCAGCAGCTTGGCAGGGAAAAACTACGAGCAGTACTTC.

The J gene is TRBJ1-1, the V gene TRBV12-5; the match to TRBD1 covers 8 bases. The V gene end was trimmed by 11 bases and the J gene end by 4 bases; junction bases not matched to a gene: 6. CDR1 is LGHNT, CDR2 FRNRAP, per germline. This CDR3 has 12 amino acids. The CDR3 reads CAVGDRITEAFF. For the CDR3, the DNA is TGTGCTGTGGGGGACAGGATCACTGAAGCTTTCTTT.

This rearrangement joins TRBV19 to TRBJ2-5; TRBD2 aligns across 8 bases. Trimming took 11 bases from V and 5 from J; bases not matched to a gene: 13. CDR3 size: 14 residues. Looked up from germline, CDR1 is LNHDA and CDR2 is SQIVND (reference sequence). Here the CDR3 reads CASRGLGAGETQYF. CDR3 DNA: TGTGCCTCCCGGGGACTAGGGGCGGGGGAGACCCAGTACTTC.

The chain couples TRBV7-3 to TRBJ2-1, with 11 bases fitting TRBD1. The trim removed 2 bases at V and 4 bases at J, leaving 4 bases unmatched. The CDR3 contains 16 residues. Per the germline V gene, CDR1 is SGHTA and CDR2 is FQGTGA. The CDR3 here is CASSLGGQGGYNEQFF. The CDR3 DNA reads TGTGCCAGCAGCTTAGGGGGACAGGGGGGGTACAATGAGCAGTTCTTC.